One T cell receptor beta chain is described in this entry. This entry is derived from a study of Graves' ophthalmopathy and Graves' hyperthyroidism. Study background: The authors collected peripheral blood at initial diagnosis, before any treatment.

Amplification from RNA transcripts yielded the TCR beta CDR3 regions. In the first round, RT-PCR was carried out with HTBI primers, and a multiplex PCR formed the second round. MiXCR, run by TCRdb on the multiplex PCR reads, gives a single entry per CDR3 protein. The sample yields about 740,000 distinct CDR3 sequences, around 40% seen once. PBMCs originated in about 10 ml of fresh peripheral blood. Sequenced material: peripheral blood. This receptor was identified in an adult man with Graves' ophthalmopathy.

CDR3 bases: TGTGCCAGCAGCTTGGTGATGGGACAGAGCTCTGGAAACACCATATATTTT. Amino acids: CASSLVMGQSSGNTIYF. The chain uses TRBV5-6 and TRBJ1-3; 7 bases agree with TRBD1. V gave up 0 bases and J gave up 0 bases; unmatched junction bases: 6. The CDR3 is made up of 17 amino acids. The V gene's germline CDR1 is SGHDT and CDR2 YYEEEE.